This TCR beta chain is from a study of cytomegalovirus exposure and HLA in healthy donors (TCRdb year 2017). Describing the broader study: In an earlier analysis of approximately 500 of the donors, about 260 Gb of sequence data and just under 120 million unique TCR beta sequences from 150 million to 200 million T cells were reported. The study aimed to test whether signatures of past pathogen exposure could be identified by cataloging public T cell receptors. Among some 400 genotyped donors of the cohort, an average of approximately 230,000 unique TCR beta nucleotide sequences were sequenced per donor, roughly 18% of them non-productive. Four to six DR-DQ haplotypes were handled as single units for association and clustering, since linkage in the cohort was strong. About 280 gigabases of sequencing data and around 88 million unique TCR sequences made up an early release that covered fewer than 650 HLA-typed donors. Using immunosequencing, the study profiled T cell repertoires from 500 to 800 subjects and related those repertoires to cytomegalovirus serostatus. The number of donors typed differed by locus, with 629-630 for A, B, C, DRB1 and DQB1, roughly 520 for DQA1, some 570 for DPA1, and some 440 for DPB1. Rather than drawing on any new phenotypic data, the later analysis identified candidate immune exposures from TCR beta sequences and the way those sequences occurred across donors. Donor age, sex, ethnicity and CMV serostatus were compiled together with the repertoire data. An earlier analysis of about 600 of the donors used high-throughput TCR beta sequencing to judge whether each TCR beta V gene segment behaved as functional or pseudogenic. The genetic ancestry cluster associated with self-reported Caucasian donors included approximately 85% of the roughly 360 genotyped donors. Every repertoire in the discovery cohort had been generated on one and the same sequencing platform. The study combined high-throughput TCR immunosequencing, statistical association of individual TCRs with disease status, and machine learning to predict cytomegalovirus infection status. A later analysis re-examined previously published TCR beta repertoires from 500 to 700 donors and added high-resolution HLA genotyping to investigate patterns of TCR occurrence. In addition to the first cohort of 666 subjects, a separate validation cohort of approximately 130 different subjects was used. A later genetic analysis took genome-wide SNP genotypes for about 65% of the 666 donors and used that subset as a discovery cohort. HLA typing included class I and class II loci at four-digit resolution. Study-wide findings and limitations: In a later analysis, several top co-occurrence clusters were reported to appear linked to parvovirus B19, influenza, CMV and Epstein-Barr virus. An association between a missense DCLRE1C variant and V-gene and J-gene trimming of TCR beta chains was found in a later genetic analysis and replicated in an independent cohort. Roughly uniform sequencing depth across donors was assumed in presence/absence analyses, although this assumption may not hold. Most TCR sequences were observed very rarely across donors, whereas some public TCRs were present in many individuals. Some IMGT-functional V segments, including TRBV6-2 and TRBV6-3, could not be told apart with the 87-base-pair reads, so those segments were excluded. The classifier was reported to diagnose cytomegalovirus status with high specificity and sensitivity in both the original and validation cohorts. When HLA alleles, especially DR and DQ, strongly co-occurred, attributing TCR associations to individual alleles was difficult. According to a later genetic analysis, donors in an Asian-associated ancestry cluster had fewer N-insertions in productive TCRs than the approximately 610-donor mean. In a later analysis, the rate of TCR association differed among HLA loci, with DRB1 alleles having the most associated TCRs and HLA-C alleles having the fewest. The study gave a list of about 160 TCR beta chains associated with cytomegalovirus. The only immune exposure information available for the cohort was CMV serostatus. Linkage disequilibrium might explain the correlated functional status among segregating V segments, but an unknown experimental factor could not be ruled out. In an earlier analysis of fewer than 750 of the donors, most TCR beta V segments were observed in productive rearrangements about 90% or about 30% of the time, broadly matching IMGT annotations. A cluster of highly shared sequence variants was judged likely to be a technical artifact of the sequencing pipeline. The authors suggested that the approach could potentially be extended to other disease states and immunological phenotypes. In vitro tests confirmed that a few of the cytomegalovirus-associated TCR beta chains recognize cytomegalovirus antigens. The earlier analysis of nearly 600 of the donors excluded approximately 17 rarely observed V segments, including chromosome 9 orphons, because counts were too low. The cohort was sequenced for TCR beta chains only, and without alpha or paired-chain data the features that could be detected were limited. A further reported finding was that TCR beta sequences accurately predicted the HLA-A and HLA-B alleles for most subjects in the first cohort. A later analysis found that most CMV-associated TCR beta chains appeared HLA-restricted, with HLA associations seemingly driven largely by CMV exposure. A later analysis found that HLA-associated TCR beta chains were more clonally expanded and had lower generation probabilities than equally common non-associated chains. Because HLA typing was unavailable for some donors at each locus, only the typed subset was used in association tests. At a false discovery rate of 0.05, a later analysis linked 15,000 to 20,000 TCR beta sequences to specific HLA alleles.

This clone was observed a few times. This clone's antigen is unknown. Base qualities are not recorded, but no much larger clone differs from it by a single base. Library creation used the immunoSEQ multiplex PCR assay. For the multiplex PCR, a mixture combining 60 forward primers for TCR Vbeta segments and 13 reverse primers for TCR Jbeta segments was used. The CDR3 region of rearranged TCR beta genes was amplified from genomic DNA by a multiplex PCR assay. The amplified TCR beta libraries were sequenced on the Illumina HiSeq System as 87-base-pair reads. For the original study's pipeline: A later analysis tallied some 79 million unique TCR beta chains across the 666 repertoires, and around 10 million of those chains were shared by two or more donors. A nearest-neighbor algorithm error-corrected the raw reads and collapsed the reads into unique sequences, merging closely related sequences to remove PCR and sequencing errors. V, D and J gene segments were assigned by aligning CDR3 sequences to IMGT reference sequences. For a sequence to be retained, at least a six-nucleotide match to both a V gene segment and a J gene segment was required. Rearrangements were classified as productive when the CDR3 lacked stop codons and remained in frame with V and J, and all other rearrangements were classified as non-productive. Following IMGT convention, CDR3 was defined as the stretch from the second conserved V-encoded cysteine up to the conserved J-encoded phenylalanine. The earlier analysis of roughly 590 of the donors excluded sequences that lacked an unambiguous match to a single V gene segment. An earlier analysis of 450 to 650 of the donors called V segments functional above 56.7% productive rearrangements and segregating when the between-donor standard deviation exceeded 5%. A statistical classification framework was built for diagnosing cytomegalovirus status from the catalog of TCR beta chain sequences. V and J gene assignment, in a later analysis, came from comparing TCR nucleotide sequences with IMGT/GENE-DB human TR gene sequences. Using the TCRdist pipeline, a later analysis assigned CDR3 sequences along with most-parsimonious VDJ recombination scenarios. In a later analysis, every TCR beta chain was defined by the combination of its CDR3 amino acid sequence and its V-gene family, and reads without a unique V-gene family were dropped. In a later analysis, 450 to 600 highly shared, low-generation-probability nucleotide sequences were removed to address suspected cross-contamination and a sequencing artifact. In a later analysis, a clonal expansion index was calculated for each public chain from normalized within-repertoire ranks of inferred template counts. In a later analysis, generation probabilities were computed with a VDJ recombination model fitted to out-of-frame rearrangements, and the resulting probabilities were checked against IGoR. Hypergeometric tests were used in a later analysis to score TCR-TCR, TCR-HLA and TCR-CMV co-occurrence, with a repertoire-size bias correction applied to the TCR pairs. False discovery rates were estimated in a later analysis by permuting HLA or CMV assignments 20 times. In a later analysis, co-occurring TCRs were grouped with DBSCAN, and TCRdist sequence similarity was added when clustering was performed within HLA-allele-positive subsets. Repertoires with fewer than 30,000 or more than 120,000 public chains, plus five repertoires with anomalous nucleotide sharing, were excluded from co-occurrence clustering. Sourced from immuneACCESS, this table was stored by TCRdb with only in-frame sequences that have V and J called. A share of the clones is absent; for the studies checked, an unresolved V gene accounts for under half, and the remainder has no known explanation. V and J calls and clone size come straight from that table; D and trimming were deduced from the DNA. This sample comprises 160,000 or so clones, under 80% of them detected only once. Around 2.3% of the sample is held by the ten biggest clonotypes.

In total, around 600 healthy bone marrow donors made up the cohort. Cohort members were all nominally healthy when sampled, although unrecorded immune exposures were likely present. Of the 666 cohort members, roughly 300 had positive CMV serostatus and 350 to 450 had negative CMV serostatus, and CMV serostatus was not recorded for the donor. A peripheral blood sample was collected from each donor, and TCR beta sequencing was performed on peripheral blood mononuclear cells. The Qiagen DNeasy Blood Extraction Kit was used to extract genomic DNA from the blood cell samples. V is shortened by 5 bases, J by 0 bases, and the region joining them spans 12 bases. CDR3 length: 14 amino acids, cysteine to phenylalanine. CDR3 DNA only is kept here, 42 bases in frame from base 1. In the germline V gene, CDR1 corresponds to SGHRS and CDR2 to YFSETQ.

The chain joins TRBV5-1 to TRBJ2-7; the D gene remains uncertain. The sequencing sample was made of PBMCs. The clonotype originates from a human donor in good health. The CDR3 protein is CASSFGQSSYEQYF. The bases read TGCGCCAGCAGTTTTGGGCAGTCCTCCTACGAGCAGTACTTC.